The T cell receptor beta chain described here comes from a study of blood T cell repertoires in COVID-19. The wider study: Whether acute or convalescent, the COVID-19 samples came from the United States, Italy and Spain. The analysed material was cDNA or gDNA that came from T cells, B-cell-depleted T cells, or PBMCs.

The V end lost 5 bases, the J end lost 8 bases, and 16 bases lay between the germline ends. Germline lookup yields CDR1 SEHNR and CDR2 FQNEAQ (reference sequence). The CDR3 sequence is 14 residues long. In the original processing: By means of reference gene primer amplification, nucleated cell counts were estimated. The protocol was immunoSEQ multiplex PCR, while the TCRdb copy is restricted to in-frame clones and leaves out a portion. V and J calls and clone size are given by that table; D and trimming were obtained from the DNA. The sample lists about 190,000 clones, 70% to 90% occurring once. This sequence was found in a woman older than 75 with acute or convalescent COVID-19. This chain links TRBV7-9 with TRBJ2-1; D is unresolved. Sequenced material: peripheral blood. The DNA of the CDR3 is TGTGCCAGCAGCGACAACTTCTCTTTGGATGAGCAGTTCTTC. Translation: CASSDNFSLDEQFF.